Each of the 2 T cell receptor beta chains below was sequenced from the same sample in a study of shared clonotypes between healthy human individuals. Clones were read by immunoSEQ multiplex PCR, and TCRdb kept only the in-frame ones, dropping some. Here the sample spans more than 2,000,000 clones, 93% being singletons. The specimen sequenced was naive CD4+ T cells from PBMCs. Sample subset: CD45RA+ positively selected. The receptors were gathered from a man younger than 35 in good health. Some clones in this sample may be carry-over from other donors' samples.

CDR3 loop: CASSLAPRSGETQYF. For the CDR3, the DNA is TGCGCCAGCAGCTTGGCGCCTAGGTCGGGAGAGACCCAGTACTTC. The chain combines TRBV5-1 with TRBJ2-5; D gene unclear. In germline, CDR1 is SGHRS, CDR2 YFSETQ. CDR3 length: 15 amino acids. V lost 0 bases to trimming and J lost 4 bases, with 13 bases between them.

This clone has just one count. The chain links TRBV7-2 to TRBJ2-7, with TRBD2 identical over 11 bases. V lost 1 base and J lost 1; bases outside the gene matches: 3. This CDR3 contains 16 residues. Germline V gene lookup returns CDR1 SGHTA and CDR2 FQGNSA. CDR3 loop: CASSLDWTSGSYEQYF. The DNA of the CDR3 is TGTGCCAGCAGCTTAGACTGGACTAGCGGGTCCTACGAGCAGTACTTC.